This TCR beta chain emerged from a study of T cell repertoires in cytomegalovirus infection. Background on the study: Through public TCR beta signatures, both CMV infection and matching HLA type were indicated. Overall study results and limits: There were HLA-C-restricted CMV-specific TCR beta clonotypes dominating the ex vivo response.

MiXCR was run by TCRdb on the reads, yielding one entry per CDR3 protein. The sample includes around 440,000 distinct CDR3 sequences, about 11% of them seen just once. With V trimmed by 5 bases and J by 7 bases, 8 bases remained unmatched. The CDR3 sequence is 15 residues long. The V gene's germline CDR1 is LNHDA and CDR2 SQIVND (reference sequence). This clonotype was counted at least ten times. Its antigen remains unidentified. The rearrangement uses TRBV19 and TRBJ2-2; 9 bases align to TRBD1. Sequenced sample: PBMCs. This receptor was taken from a human donor in good health (CMV status not recorded). Some clones in this sample may be carry-over from other donors' samples. This CDR3 is CASSAGTGYNGELFF. CDR3 DNA sequence: TGTGCCAGTAGTGCGGGGACAGGGTATAACGGGGAGCTGTTTTTT. The variable domain in full, with the rest retrieved from reference TRBV19 and TRBJ2-2, is DGGITQSPKYLFRKEGQNVTLSCEQNLNHDAMYWYRQDPGQGLRLIYYSQIVNDFQKGDIAEGYSVSREKKESFPLTVTSAQKNPTAFYLCASSAGTGYNGELFFGEGSRLTVL.